The source of this T cell receptor beta chain is a study of long-term antiretroviral therapy in people with HIV. Study-wide points: Control repertoires displayed wider CDR3 length ranges than the HIV repertoires.

Survey-level resolution applied to immunoSEQ assay v3.0. Sequencing set out to capture about 40,000-50,000 T-cell genomes per sample. Sequenced by immunoSEQ multiplex PCR; TCRdb stores in-frame clones only, minus some. The sample consists of about 40,000 clones, 85% of them appearing once. Samples held roughly 0.85-10 million cryopreserved PBMC before DNA extraction. Regarding this clone: The antigen remains unidentified.

This CDR3 has 14 residues. Germline V gives CDR1 KGHSH, CDR2 LQKENI. With 3 bases clipped from V and 4 bases from J, the junction kept 2 bases outside the gene matches. Specimen: unsorted PBMCs, collected 3.1 years after starting antiretroviral therapy. The V call is TRBV18, the J call TRBJ1-2, with 10 bases matching TRBD1. The sequence came from a woman aged 50 to 65 with HIV. The CDR3 here is CASSPGDRGYGYTF. The DNA for the CDR3 is TGTGCCAGCTCACCGGGGGACAGGGGCTATGGCTACACCTTC.